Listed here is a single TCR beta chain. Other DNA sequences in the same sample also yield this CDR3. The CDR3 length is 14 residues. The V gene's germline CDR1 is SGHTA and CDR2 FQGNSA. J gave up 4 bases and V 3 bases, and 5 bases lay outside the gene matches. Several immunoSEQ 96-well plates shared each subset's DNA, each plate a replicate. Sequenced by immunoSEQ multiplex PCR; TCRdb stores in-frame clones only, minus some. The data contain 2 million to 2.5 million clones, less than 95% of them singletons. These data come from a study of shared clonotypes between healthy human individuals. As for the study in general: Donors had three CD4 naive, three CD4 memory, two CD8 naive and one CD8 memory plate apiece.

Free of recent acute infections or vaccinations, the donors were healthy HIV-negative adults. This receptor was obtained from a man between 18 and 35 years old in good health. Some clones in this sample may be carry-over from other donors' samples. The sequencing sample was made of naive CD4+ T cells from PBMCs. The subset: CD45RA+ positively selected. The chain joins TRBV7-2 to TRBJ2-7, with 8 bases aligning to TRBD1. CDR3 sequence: CASSFSDRGYEQYF. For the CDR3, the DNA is TGTGCCAGCAGCTTTTCAGACAGGGGATACGAGCAGTACTTC.